A selection of T cell receptor beta chains follows, all from one sample in a study of a mutant IDH1 vaccine in newly diagnosed glioma. TCRdb keeps only in-frame clones here, not all; method: immunoSEQ multiplex PCR. Of roughly 32,000 clones in the sample, roughly 90% were seen once. Their specific antigens are unknown. The sequences come from PBMCs, collected from a glioma patient whose treatment included an IDH1 peptide vaccine. These TCRs come from a middle-aged man with glioma. The CDR3 runs from the conserved cysteine through the conserved F or W. Each record gives: V gene, D gene, clone size, J gene, CDR3 DNA, CDR3 protein. A D gene is named only where the DNA matches it firmly. Part of the rows lack a size; the others show once, few, many or a class for expanded clones.

v_call: TRBV11-2; d_call: NA; clone_size: few; j_call: TRBJ2-7; cdr3_nt: TGTGCCAGCAGCTTAGACCCGTCCAATGTCTACGAGCAGTACTTC; cdr3_aa: CASSLDPSNVYEQYF
v_call: TRBV7-9; d_call: NA; clone_size: NA; j_call: TRBJ1-1; cdr3_nt: TGTGCCAGCAGCTTCGACGGGAACACTGAAGCTTTCTTT; cdr3_aa: CASSFDGNTEAFF
v_call: TRBV4-2; d_call: NA; clone_size: NA; j_call: TRBJ1-4; cdr3_nt: TGTGCCAGCAGCCACGGACGGAGGGATGAAAAACTGTTTTTT; cdr3_aa: CASSHGRRDEKLFF
v_call: TRBV15; d_call: TRBD2; clone_size: NA; j_call: TRBJ2-1; cdr3_nt: TGTGCCACCAGCAGAGATGGCCGGGGGGGCCCCTACAATGAGCAGTTCTTC; cdr3_aa: CATSRDGRGGPYNEQFF
v_call: TRBV10-2; d_call: NA; clone_size: NA; j_call: TRBJ2-5; cdr3_nt: TGCGCCAGCAGACAGAGGGAGACCCAGTACTTC; cdr3_aa: CASRQRETQYF
v_call: TRBV5-1; d_call: NA; clone_size: NA; j_call: TRBJ2-5; cdr3_nt: TGCGCCAGCAGCTTGAATCCGGGTTCAAAAGAGACCCAGTACTTC; cdr3_aa: CASSLNPGSKETQYF
v_call: TRBV7-9; d_call: NA; clone_size: NA; j_call: TRBJ2-1; cdr3_nt: TGTGCCAGCACCCCGGGCGGGGCAGTCTCCTACAATGAGCAGTTCTTC; cdr3_aa: CASTPGGAVSYNEQFF
v_call: TRBV5-1; d_call: NA; clone_size: NA; j_call: TRBJ2-3; cdr3_nt: TGCGCCAGCAGCTTGGCCGTGATGAATACGCAGTATTTT; cdr3_aa: CASSLAVMNTQYF
v_call: TRBV2; d_call: TRBD1; clone_size: NA; j_call: TRBJ1-5; cdr3_nt: TGTGCCAGCCTTGACAGGGGAAGAGGGAATCAGCCCCAGCATTTT; cdr3_aa: CASLDRGRGNQPQHF
v_call: TRBV5-1; d_call: TRBD1; clone_size: NA; j_call: TRBJ2-3; cdr3_nt: TGCGCCAGCAGCTTCGTTACCGGGACAGGGGGCTTAGATACGCAGTATTTT; cdr3_aa: CASSFVTGTGGLDTQYF
v_call: TRBV7-2; d_call: TRBD2; clone_size: NA; j_call: TRBJ2-1; cdr3_nt: TGTGCCAGCAGCTTAGAGGCTAGCGGGAGGGTTTTCTACAATGAGCAGTTCTTC; cdr3_aa: CASSLEASGRVFYNEQFF
v_call: TRBV2; d_call: NA; clone_size: few; j_call: TRBJ1-3; cdr3_nt: TGTGCCAGACAGTTCCCCTATTGGTCTGGAAACACCATATATTTT; cdr3_aa: CARQFPYWSGNTIYF
v_call: TRBV9; d_call: TRBD2; clone_size: NA; j_call: TRBJ2-1; cdr3_nt: TGTGCCAGCAGCCTCCAACTAGCGGGAGGCGGAGTCAATGAGCAGTTCTTC; cdr3_aa: CASSLQLAGGGVNEQFF
v_call: TRBV19; d_call: TRBD1; clone_size: once; j_call: TRBJ1-6; cdr3_nt: TGTGCCAGTACTTCCCTGGTCGGGGCCGGGACAGGGACTTCACCCCTCCACTTT; cdr3_aa: CASTSLVGAGTGTSPLHF
v_call: TRBV7-9; d_call: TRBD1; clone_size: NA; j_call: TRBJ1-2; cdr3_nt: TGTGCCAGCAGCTTAAATGGGGACAGGGGTAACTATGGCTACACCTTC; cdr3_aa: CASSLNGDRGNYGYTF
v_call: TRBV18; d_call: TRBD2; clone_size: once; j_call: TRBJ2-3; cdr3_nt: TGTGCCAGCTCATCGGGAGCGGGGGGCCCCACAGATACGCAGTATTTT; cdr3_aa: CASSSGAGGPTDTQYF
v_call: TRBV4-1; d_call: TRBD2; clone_size: NA; j_call: TRBJ2-1; cdr3_nt: TGCGCCAGCAGCCAAGGACTAGCGGGAGTAAACAATGAGCAGTTCTTC; cdr3_aa: CASSQGLAGVNNEQFF
v_call: TRBV7-8; d_call: NA; clone_size: NA; j_call: TRBJ1-6; cdr3_nt: TGTGCCAGCAGCTTGCTCCCAGGGATTCTCTCCTATAATTCACCCCTCCACTTT; cdr3_aa: CASSLLPGILSYNSPLHF
v_call: TRBV7-9; d_call: NA; clone_size: NA; j_call: TRBJ2-1; cdr3_nt: TGTGCCAGCAGCCTAGAACAGCAGTTCTTC; cdr3_aa: CASSLEQQFF
v_call: TRBV29-1; d_call: NA; clone_size: NA; j_call: TRBJ2-3; cdr3_nt: TGCAGCGGGGAACTAATGGGGGCGGGGGACCGCACAGATACGCAGTATTTT; cdr3_aa: CSGELMGAGDRTDTQYF
v_call: TRBV5-1; d_call: NA; clone_size: NA; j_call: TRBJ1-6; cdr3_nt: TGCGCCAGCAGCCCGGATGACAGAGCTAATTCACCCCTCCACTTT; cdr3_aa: CASSPDDRANSPLHF
v_call: TRBV19; d_call: NA; clone_size: once; j_call: TRBJ1-5; cdr3_nt: TGTGCCAGTAGTACGATCGAGACTAATCAGCCCCAGCATTTT; cdr3_aa: CASSTIETNQPQHF
v_call: TRBV10-3; d_call: TRBD2; clone_size: NA; j_call: TRBJ2-6; cdr3_nt: TGTGCCATCACCGGCGGGGGGCCTGGGGCCAACGTCCTGACTTTC; cdr3_aa: CAITGGGPGANVLTF
v_call: TRBV10-3; d_call: NA; clone_size: NA; j_call: TRBJ2-5; cdr3_nt: TGTGCCATCAGTGAGGTGCAAGAGACCCAGTACTTC; cdr3_aa: CAISEVQETQYF
v_call: TRBV5-4; d_call: NA; clone_size: NA; j_call: TRBJ2-1; cdr3_nt: TGTGCGTCCTCCTCCCCCAATAGCTACAATGAGCAGTTCTTC; cdr3_aa: CASSSPNSYNEQFF
v_call: TRBV5-6; d_call: NA; clone_size: NA; j_call: TRBJ2-1; cdr3_nt: TGTGCCAGCAGCCTCGCCAGGGGCAATGAGCAGTTCTTC; cdr3_aa: CASSLARGNEQFF
v_call: TRBV30; d_call: NA; clone_size: few; j_call: TRBJ1-6; cdr3_nt: TGTGCCTGGAGTGACAGACCTGATTCACCCCTCCACTTT; cdr3_aa: CAWSDRPDSPLHF